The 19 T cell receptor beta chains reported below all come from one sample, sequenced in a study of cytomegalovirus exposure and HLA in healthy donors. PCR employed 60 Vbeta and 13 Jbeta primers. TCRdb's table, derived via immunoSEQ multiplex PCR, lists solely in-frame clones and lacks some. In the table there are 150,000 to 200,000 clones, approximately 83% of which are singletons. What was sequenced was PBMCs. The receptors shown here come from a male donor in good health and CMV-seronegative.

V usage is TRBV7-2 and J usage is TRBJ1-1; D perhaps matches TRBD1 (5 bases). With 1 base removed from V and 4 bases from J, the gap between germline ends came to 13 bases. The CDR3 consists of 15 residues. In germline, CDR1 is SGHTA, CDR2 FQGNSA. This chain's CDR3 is CASSLVKGLGTEAFF. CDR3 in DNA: TGTGCCAGCAGCTTAGTGAAGGGGCTAGGCACTGAAGCTTTCTTT.

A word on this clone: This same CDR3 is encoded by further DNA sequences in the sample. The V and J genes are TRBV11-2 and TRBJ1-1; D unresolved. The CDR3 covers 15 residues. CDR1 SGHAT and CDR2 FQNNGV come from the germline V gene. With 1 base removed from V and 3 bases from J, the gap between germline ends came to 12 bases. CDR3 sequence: CASSLVPLRDTEAFF. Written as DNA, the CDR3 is TGTGCCAGCAGCTTAGTTCCCTTGAGGGACACTGAAGCTTTCTTT.

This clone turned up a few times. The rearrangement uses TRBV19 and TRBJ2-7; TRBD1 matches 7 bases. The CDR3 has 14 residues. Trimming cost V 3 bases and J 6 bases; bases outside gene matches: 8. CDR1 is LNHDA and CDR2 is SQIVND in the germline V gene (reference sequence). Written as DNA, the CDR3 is TGTGCCAGTAGTATTACAGGGGAACGGTCCGAGCAGTACTTC. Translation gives CASSITGERSEQYF.

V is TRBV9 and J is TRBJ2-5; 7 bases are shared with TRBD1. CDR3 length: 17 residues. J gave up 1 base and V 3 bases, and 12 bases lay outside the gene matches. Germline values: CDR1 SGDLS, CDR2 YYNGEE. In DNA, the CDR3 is TGTGCCAGCAGCGCCGGCGTCTGGGACAGTACCCAAGAGACCCAGTACTTC. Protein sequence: CASSAGVWDSTQETQYF.

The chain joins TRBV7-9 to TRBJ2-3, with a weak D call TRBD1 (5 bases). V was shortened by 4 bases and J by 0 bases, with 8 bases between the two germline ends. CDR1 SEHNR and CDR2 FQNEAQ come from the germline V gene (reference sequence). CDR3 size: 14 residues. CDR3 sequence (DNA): TGTGCCAGCAGCTCGACAGTTAGCACAGATACGCAGTATTTT. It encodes CASSSTVSTDTQYF.

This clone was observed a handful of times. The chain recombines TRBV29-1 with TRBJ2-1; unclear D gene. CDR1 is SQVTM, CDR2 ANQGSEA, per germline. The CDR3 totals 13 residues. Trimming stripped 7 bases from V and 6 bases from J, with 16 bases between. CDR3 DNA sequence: TGCAGCGCTAAACAGAATGTTGGCAATGAGCAGTTCTTC. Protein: CSAKQNVGNEQFF.

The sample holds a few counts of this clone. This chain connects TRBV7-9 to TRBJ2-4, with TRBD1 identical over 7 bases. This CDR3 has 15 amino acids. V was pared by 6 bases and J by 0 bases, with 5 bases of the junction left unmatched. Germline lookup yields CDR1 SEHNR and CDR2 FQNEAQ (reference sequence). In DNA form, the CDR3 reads TGTGCCAGCAGTCGGGACAGTCTAGCCAAAAACATTCAGTACTTC. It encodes CASSRDSLAKNIQYF.

In DNA form, the CDR3 reads TGTGCCAGCAGCTTGCAGCGGGGGGTGCTCCAAGAGACCCAGTACTTC. Its protein is CASSLQRGVLQETQYF. The J gene is TRBJ2-5, the V gene TRBV5-6, with 9 bases lining up with TRBD2. The CDR3 spans 16 residues. The V gene's germline CDR1 is SGHDT and CDR2 YYEEEE. V trimming: 1 base; J trimming: 1 base; junction bases outside the gene matches: 5.

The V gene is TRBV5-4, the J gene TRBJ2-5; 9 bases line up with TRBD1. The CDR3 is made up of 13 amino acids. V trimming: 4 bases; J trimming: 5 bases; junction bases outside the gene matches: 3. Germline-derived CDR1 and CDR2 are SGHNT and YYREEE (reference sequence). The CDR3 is CASSPGQGETQYF. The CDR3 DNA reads TGTGCCAGCAGCCCGGGACAGGGTGAGACCCAGTACTTC.

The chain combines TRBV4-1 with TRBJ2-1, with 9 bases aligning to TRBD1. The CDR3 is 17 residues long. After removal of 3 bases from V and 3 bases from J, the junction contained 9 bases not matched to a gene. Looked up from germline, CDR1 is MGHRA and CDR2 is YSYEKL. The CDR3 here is CASSQPPGTGLYNEQFF. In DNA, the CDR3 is TGCGCCAGCAGCCAGCCTCCCGGGACAGGGCTCTACAATGAGCAGTTCTTC.

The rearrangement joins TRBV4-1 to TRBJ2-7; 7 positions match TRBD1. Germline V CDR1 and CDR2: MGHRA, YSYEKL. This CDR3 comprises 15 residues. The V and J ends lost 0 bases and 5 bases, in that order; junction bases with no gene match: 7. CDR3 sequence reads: CASSQDDRASDEQYF. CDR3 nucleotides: TGCGCCAGCAGCCAAGACGACAGGGCGAGCGACGAGCAGTACTTC.

The CDR3 DNA is TGTGCCAGTAGAACCCGGGACAGGGGGACCACTAATGAAAAACTGTTTTTT. Translation: CASRTRDRGTTNEKLFF. The V and J genes are TRBV19 and TRBJ1-4; 11 bases are a match to TRBD1. The V gene's germline CDR1 is LNHDA and CDR2 SQIVND (reference sequence). The CDR3 extends over 17 amino acids. V shed 6 bases and J 2 bases; nucleotides not matched to a gene: 8.

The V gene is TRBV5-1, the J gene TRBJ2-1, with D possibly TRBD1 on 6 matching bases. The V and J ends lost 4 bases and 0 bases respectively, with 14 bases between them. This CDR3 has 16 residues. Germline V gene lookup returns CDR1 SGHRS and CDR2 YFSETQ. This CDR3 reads CASSNTGSSSYNEQFF. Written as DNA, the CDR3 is TGCGCCAGCAGCAATACAGGGTCGAGCTCCTACAATGAGCAGTTCTTC.

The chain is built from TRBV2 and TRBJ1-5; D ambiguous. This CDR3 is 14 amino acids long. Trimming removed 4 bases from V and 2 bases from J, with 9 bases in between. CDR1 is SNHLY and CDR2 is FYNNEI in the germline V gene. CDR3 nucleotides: TGTGCCAGCAGTGGCGGGAGGGGCAATCAGCCCCAGCATTTT. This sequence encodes CASSGGRGNQPQHF.

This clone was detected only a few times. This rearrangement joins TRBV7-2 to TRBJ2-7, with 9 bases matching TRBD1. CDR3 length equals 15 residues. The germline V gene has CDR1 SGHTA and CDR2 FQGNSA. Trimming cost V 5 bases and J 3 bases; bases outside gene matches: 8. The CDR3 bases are TGTGCCAGCAGCAACACAGGGGGCGCCGGCTACGAGCAGTACTTC. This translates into CASSNTGGAGYEQYF.

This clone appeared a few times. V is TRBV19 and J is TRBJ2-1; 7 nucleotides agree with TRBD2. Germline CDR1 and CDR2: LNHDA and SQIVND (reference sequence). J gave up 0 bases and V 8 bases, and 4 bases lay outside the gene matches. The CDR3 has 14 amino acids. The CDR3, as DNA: TGTGCCAGTCAACTAGCGTACTCCTACAATGAGCAGTTCTTC. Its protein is CASQLAYSYNEQFF. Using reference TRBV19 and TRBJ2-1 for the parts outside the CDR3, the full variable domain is DGGITQSPKYLFRKEGQNVTLSCEQNLNHDAMYWYRQDPGQGLRLIYYSQIVNDFQKGDIAEGYSVSREKKESFPLTVTSAQKNPTAFYLCASQLAYSYNEQFFGPGTRLTVL.

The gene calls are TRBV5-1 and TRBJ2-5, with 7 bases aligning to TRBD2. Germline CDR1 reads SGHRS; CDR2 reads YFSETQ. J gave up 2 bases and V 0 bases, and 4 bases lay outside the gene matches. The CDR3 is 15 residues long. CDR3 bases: TGCGCCAGCAGCTTGGACGGGGGGTCACAAGAGACCCAGTACTTC. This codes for CASSLDGGSQETQYF.

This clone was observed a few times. The CDR3 region is CASSPRTGELFF. CDR3 nucleotides: TGCGCCAGCTCACCCCGGACCGGGGAGCTGTTTTTT. J is TRBJ2-2 and V is TRBV5-1, with D uncertain. The germline CDR1 and CDR2 sequences are SGHRS and YFSETQ. The CDR3 has 12 amino acids. The V end lost 7 bases, the J end lost 5 bases, and 9 bases lay between the germline ends.

The CDR3 reads CASSLSPEEGYEQYF. The CDR3 DNA reads TGTGCCAGCAGCTTATCCCCCGAGGAGGGCTACGAGCAGTACTTC. J is TRBJ2-7 and V is TRBV7-2; a weak D match, TRBD2 (6 bases). CDR3 length equals 15 residues. From germline, CDR1 is SGHTA and CDR2 FQGNSA. V dropped 2 bases and J dropped 3 bases, with 14 bases sitting between them.